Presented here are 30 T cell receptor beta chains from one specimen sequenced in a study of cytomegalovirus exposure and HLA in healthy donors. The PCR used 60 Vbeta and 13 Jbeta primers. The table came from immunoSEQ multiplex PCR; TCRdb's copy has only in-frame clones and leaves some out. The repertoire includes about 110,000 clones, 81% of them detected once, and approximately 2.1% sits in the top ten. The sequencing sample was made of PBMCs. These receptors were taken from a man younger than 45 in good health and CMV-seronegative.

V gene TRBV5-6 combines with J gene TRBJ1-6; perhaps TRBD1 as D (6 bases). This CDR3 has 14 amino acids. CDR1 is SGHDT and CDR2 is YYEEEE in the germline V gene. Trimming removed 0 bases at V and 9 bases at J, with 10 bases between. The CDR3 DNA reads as TGTGCCAGCAGCTTGGTTACAGGGAGTTCACCCCTCCACTTT. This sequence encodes CASSLVTGSSPLHF.

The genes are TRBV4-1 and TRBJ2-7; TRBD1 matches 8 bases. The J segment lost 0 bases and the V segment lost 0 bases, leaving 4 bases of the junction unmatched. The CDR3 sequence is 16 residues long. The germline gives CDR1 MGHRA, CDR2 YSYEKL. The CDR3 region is CASSQDGTGSSYEQYF. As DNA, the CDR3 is TGCGCCAGCAGCCAAGATGGGACAGGCTCCTCCTACGAGCAGTACTTC.

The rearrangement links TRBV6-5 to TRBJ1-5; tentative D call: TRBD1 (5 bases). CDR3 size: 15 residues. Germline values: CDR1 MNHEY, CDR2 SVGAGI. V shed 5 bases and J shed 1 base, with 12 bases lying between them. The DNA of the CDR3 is TGTGCCAGCAGTCGGACTAAGGGGAGCAATCAGCCCCAGCATTTT. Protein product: CASSRTKGSNQPQHF.

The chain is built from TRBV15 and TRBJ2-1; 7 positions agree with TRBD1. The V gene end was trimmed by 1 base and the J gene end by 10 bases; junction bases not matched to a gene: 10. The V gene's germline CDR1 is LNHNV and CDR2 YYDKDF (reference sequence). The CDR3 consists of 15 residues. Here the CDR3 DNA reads TGTGCCACCAGCAGAGCGAGGACAGGCATTTGGGAGCAGTTCTTC. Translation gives CATSRARTGIWEQFF.

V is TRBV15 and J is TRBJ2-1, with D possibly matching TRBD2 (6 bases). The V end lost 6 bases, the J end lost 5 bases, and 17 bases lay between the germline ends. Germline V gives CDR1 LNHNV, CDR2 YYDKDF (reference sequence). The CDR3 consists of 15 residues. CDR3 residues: CATSGGSLPNNEQFF. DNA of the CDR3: TGTGCCACCAGTGGGGGGTCCCTACCTAACAATGAGCAGTTCTTC.

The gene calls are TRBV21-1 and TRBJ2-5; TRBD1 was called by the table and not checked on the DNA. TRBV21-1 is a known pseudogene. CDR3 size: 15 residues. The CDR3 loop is CASSKVETGVETQYF. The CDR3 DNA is TGTGCCAGCAGCAAAGTTGAGACAGGGGTAGAGACCCAGTACTTC.

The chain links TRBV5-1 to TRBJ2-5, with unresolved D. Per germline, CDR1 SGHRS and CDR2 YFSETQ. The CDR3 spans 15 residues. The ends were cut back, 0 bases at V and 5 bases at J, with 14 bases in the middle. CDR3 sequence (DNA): TGCGCCAGCAGCTTGGCTGACTCCTCCCGCGAGACCCAGTACTTC. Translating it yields CASSLADSSRETQYF.

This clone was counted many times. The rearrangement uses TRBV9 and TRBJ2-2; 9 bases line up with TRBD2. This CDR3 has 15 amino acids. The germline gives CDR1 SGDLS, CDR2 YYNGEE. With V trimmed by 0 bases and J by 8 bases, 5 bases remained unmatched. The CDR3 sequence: CASSVGGLAGGELFF. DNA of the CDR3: TGTGCCAGCAGCGTAGGAGGTCTAGCGGGAGGGGAGCTGTTTTTT. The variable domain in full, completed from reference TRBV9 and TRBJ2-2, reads DSGVTQTPKHLITATGQRVTLRCSPRSGDLSVYWYQQSLDQGLQFLIQYYNGEERAKGNILERFSAQQFPDLHSELNLSSLELGDSALYFCASSVGGLAGGELFFGEGSRLTVL.

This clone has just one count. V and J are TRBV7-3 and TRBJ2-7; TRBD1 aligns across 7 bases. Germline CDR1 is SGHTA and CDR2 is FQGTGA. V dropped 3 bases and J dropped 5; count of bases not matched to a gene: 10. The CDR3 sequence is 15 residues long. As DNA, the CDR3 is TGTGCCAGCAGCTTGCGCCCCGGGACAGCCCACGAGCAGTACTTC. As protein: CASSLRPGTAHEQYF.

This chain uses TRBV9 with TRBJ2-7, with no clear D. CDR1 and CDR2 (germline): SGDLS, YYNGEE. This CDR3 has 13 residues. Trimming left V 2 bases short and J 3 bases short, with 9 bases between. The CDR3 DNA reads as TGTGCCAGCAGCGTTCGTATAGACTACGAGCAGTACTTC. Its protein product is CASSVRIDYEQYF.

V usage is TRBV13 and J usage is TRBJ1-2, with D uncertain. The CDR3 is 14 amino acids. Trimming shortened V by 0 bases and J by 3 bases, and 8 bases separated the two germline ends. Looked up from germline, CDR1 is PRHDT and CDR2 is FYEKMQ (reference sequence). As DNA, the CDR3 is TGTGCCAGCAGCTTAGGGAGAGATTACTATGGCTACACCTTC. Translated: CASSLGRDYYGYTF.

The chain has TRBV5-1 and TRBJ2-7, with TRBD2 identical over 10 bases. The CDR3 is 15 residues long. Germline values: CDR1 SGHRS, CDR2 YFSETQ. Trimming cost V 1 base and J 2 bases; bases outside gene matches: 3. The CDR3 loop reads CASSLTSGMTYEQYF. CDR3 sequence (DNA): TGCGCCAGCAGCTTGACTAGCGGGATGACCTACGAGCAGTACTTC.

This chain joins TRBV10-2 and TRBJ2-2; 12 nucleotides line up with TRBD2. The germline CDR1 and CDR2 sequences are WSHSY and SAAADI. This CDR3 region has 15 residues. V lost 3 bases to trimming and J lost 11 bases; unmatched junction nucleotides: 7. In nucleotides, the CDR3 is TGCGCCAGCAGTGAACTAGCGGGAGGAGTTGGCGAGCTGTTTTTT. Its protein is CASSELAGGVGELFF.

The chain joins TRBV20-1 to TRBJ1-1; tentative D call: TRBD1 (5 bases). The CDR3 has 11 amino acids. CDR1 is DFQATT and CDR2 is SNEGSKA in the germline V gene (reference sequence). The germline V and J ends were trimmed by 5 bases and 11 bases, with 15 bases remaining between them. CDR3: CSAPSGVSAFF. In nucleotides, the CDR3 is TGCAGTGCTCCTTCGGGGGTTTCGGCTTTCTTT.

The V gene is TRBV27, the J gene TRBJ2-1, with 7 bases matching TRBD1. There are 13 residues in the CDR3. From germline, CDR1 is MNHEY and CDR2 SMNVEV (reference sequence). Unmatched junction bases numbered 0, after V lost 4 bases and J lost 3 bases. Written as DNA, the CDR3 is TGTGCCAGCAGTTGGACAGGCTACAATGAGCAGTTCTTC. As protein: CASSWTGYNEQFF.

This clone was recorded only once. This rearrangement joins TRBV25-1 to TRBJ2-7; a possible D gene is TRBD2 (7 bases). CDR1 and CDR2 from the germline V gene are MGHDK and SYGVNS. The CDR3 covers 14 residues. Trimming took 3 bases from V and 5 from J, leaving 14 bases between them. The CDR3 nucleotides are TGTGCCAGCAGTGAGAAGGGGGGGGCTAACGAGCAGTACTTC. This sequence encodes CASSEKGGANEQYF.

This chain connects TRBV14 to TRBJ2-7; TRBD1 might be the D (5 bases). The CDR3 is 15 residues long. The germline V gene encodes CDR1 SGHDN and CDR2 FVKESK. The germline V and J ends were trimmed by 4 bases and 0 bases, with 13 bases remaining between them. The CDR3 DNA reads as TGTGCCAGCAGCCGGGGCCCTTATCTCTCCTACGAGCAGTACTTC. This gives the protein CASSRGPYLSYEQYF.

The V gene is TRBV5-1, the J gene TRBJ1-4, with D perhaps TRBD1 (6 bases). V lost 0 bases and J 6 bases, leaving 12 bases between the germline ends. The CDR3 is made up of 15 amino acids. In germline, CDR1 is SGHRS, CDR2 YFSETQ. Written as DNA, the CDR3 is TGCGCCAGCAGCTTGGATCCAGGGGAAGATGAAAAACTGTTTTTT. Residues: CASSLDPGEDEKLFF.

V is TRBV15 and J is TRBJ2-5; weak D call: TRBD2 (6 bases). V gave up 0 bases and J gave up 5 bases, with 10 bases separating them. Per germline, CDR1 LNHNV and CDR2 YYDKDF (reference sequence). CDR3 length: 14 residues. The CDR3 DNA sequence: TGTGCCACCAGCAGAGATACGGGGAGGGAGACCCAGTACTTC. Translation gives CATSRDTGRETQYF.

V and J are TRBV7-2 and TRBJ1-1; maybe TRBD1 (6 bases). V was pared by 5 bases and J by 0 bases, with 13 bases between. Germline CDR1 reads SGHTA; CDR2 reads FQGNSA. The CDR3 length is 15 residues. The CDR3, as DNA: TGTGCCAGCAGCCCAATTAAGGGGGTGAACACTGAAGCTTTCTTT. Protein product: CASSPIKGVNTEAFF.

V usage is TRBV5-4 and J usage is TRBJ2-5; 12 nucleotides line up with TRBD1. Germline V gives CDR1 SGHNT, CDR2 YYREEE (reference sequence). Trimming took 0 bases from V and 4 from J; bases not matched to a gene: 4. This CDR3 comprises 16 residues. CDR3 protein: CASSLAGTGGPETQYF. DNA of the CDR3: TGTGCCAGCAGCTTGGCCGGGACAGGGGGCCCAGAGACCCAGTACTTC.

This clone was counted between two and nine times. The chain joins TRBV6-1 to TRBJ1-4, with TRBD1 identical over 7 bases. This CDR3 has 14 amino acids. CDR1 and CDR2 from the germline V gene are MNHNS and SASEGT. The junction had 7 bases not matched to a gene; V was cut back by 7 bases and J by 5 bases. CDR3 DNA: TGTGCCAGCACCCCCGGGACAGAGAATGAAAAACTGTTTTTT. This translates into CASTPGTENEKLFF.

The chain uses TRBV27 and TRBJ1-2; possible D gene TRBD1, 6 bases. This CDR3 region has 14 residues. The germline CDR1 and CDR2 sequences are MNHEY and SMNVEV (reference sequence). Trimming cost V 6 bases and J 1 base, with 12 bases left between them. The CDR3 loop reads CASSSDSVNYGYTF. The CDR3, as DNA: TGTGCCAGCAGCTCGGACAGTGTTAACTATGGCTACACCTTC.

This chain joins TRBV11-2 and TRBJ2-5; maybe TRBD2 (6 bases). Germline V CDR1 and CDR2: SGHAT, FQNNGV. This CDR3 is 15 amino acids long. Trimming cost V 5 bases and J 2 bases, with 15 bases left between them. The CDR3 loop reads CASSPRGWEQETQYF. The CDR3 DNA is TGTGCCAGCAGCCCCCGGGGGTGGGAGCAAGAGACCCAGTACTTC.

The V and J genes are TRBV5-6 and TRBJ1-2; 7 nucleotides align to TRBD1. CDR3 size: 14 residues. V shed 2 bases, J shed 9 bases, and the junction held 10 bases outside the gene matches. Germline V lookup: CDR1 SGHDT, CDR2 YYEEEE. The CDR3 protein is CASSFGGGRRRYTF. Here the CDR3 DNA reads TGTGCCAGCAGCTTCGGAGGGGGCCGGCGGCGCTACACCTTC.

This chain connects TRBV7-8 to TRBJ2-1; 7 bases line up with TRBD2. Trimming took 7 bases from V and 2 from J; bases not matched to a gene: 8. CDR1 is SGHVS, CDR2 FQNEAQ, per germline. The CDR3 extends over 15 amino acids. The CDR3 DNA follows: TGTGCCAGCAAACCCCGCGGGGGTACCTACAATGAGCAGTTCTTC. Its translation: CASKPRGGTYNEQFF. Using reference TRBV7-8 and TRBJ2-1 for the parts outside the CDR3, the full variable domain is GAGVSQSPRYKVAKRGQDVALRCDPISGHVSLFWYQQALGQGPEFLTYFQNEAQLDKSGLPSDRFFAERPEGSVSTLKIQRTQQEDSAVYLCASKPRGGTYNEQFFGPGTRLTVL.

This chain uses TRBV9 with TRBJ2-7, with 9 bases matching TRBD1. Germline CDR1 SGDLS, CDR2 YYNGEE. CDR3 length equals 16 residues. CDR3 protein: CAPIGTGCILVYEQYF. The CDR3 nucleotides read TGTGCTCCCATCGGGACAGGGTGTATTCTGGTTTACGAGCAGTACTTC.

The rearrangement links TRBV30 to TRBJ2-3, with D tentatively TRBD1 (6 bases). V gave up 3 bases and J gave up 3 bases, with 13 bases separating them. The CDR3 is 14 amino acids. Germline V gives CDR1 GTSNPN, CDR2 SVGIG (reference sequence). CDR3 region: CAWREGGKTDTQYF. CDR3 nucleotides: TGTGCCTGGAGGGAAGGGGGTAAAACAGATACGCAGTATTTT.

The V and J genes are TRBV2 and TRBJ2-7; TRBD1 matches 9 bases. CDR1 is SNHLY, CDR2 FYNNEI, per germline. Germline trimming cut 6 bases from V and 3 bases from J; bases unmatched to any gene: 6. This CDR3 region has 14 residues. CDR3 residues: CASRSRDRDYEQYF. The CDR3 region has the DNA TGTGCCAGCAGGTCCCGGGACAGGGACTACGAGCAGTACTTC.

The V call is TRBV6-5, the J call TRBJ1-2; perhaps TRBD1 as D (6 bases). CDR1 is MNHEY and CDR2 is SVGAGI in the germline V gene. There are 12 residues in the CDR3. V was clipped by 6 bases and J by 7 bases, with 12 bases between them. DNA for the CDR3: TGTGCCAGCAGGATACAGGGTAGTGGCTACACCTTC. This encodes CASRIQGSGYTF.